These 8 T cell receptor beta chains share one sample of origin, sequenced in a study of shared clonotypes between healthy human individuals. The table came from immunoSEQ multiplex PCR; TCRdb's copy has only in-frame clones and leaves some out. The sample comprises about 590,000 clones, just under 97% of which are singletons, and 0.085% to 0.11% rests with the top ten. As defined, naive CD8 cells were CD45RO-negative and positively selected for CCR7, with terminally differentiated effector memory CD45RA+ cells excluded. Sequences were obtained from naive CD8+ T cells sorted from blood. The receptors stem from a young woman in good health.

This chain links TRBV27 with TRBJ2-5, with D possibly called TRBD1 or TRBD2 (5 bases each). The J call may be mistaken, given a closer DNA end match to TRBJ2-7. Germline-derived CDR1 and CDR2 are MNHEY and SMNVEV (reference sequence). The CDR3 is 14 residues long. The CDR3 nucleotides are TGTGCCACCGCGATCAGCCTGGGACCGTACGAGCAGTACTTC. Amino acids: CATAISLGPYEQYF.

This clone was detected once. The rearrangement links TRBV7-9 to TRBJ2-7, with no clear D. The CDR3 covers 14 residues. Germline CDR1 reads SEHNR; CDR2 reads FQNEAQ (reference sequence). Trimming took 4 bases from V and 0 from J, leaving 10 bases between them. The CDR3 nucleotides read TGTGCCAGCAGCTACGACACGAGCTCCTACGAGCAGTACTTC. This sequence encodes CASSYDTSSYEQYF.

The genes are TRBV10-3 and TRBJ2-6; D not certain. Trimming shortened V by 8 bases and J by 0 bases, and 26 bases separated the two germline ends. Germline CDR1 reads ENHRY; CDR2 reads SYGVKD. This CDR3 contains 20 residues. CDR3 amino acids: CAIAPRKNRADSSGANVLTF. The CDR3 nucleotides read TGTGCCATCGCACCCCGCAAGAATCGGGCGGATAGCTCTGGGGCCAACGTCCTGACTTTC.

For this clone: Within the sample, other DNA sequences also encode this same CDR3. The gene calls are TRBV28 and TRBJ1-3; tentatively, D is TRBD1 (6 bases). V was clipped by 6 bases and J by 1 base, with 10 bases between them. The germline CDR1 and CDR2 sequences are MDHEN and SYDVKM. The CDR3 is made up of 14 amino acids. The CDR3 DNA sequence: TGTGCCAGCAGCCCCGGGACATCTGGAAACACCATATATTTT. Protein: CASSPGTSGNTIYF.

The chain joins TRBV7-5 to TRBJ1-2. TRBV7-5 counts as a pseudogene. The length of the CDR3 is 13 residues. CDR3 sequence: CVRSIRANYGYTF. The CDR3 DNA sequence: TGTGTCAGAAGCATACGAGCTAACTATGGCTACACCTTC.

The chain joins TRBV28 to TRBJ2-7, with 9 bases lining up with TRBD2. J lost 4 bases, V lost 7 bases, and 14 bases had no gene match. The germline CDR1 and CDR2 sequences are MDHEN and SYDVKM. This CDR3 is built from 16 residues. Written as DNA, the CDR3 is TGTGCCAGCACCAACCCCCGGCGACTAGCGGTATACGAGCAGTACTTC. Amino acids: CASTNPRRLAVYEQYF.

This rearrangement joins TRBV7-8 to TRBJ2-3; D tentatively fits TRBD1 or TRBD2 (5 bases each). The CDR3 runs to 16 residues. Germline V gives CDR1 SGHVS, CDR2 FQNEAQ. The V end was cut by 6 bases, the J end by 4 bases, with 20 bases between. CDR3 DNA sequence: TGTGCCAGCAGACCAACACTAGGAGTAGGGGCAGATACGCAGTATTTT. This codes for CASRPTLGVGADTQYF.

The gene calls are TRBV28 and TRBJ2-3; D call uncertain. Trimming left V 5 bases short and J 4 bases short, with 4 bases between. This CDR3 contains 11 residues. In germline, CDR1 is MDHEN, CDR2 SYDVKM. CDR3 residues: CASSPSDTQYF. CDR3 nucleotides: TGTGCCAGCAGTCCGTCAGATACGCAGTATTTT.